This T cell receptor beta chain was sequenced during a study of radiotherapy plus CTLA-4 blockade in lung cancer. On the study more broadly: Of the patients, roughly 20% showed objective responses and roughly 30% attained disease control.

Germline-derived CDR1 and CDR2 are MNHEY and SMNVEV (reference sequence). V gave up 8 bases and J gave up 4 bases; unmatched junction bases: 13. The CDR3 runs 15 residues. The protocol was immunoSEQ multiplex PCR, while the TCRdb copy is restricted to in-frame clones and leaves out a portion. This table holds about 1,600 clones, approximately 91% found once. The TCR was taken from a human donor with non-small cell lung cancer who had a complete response to radiotherapy plus ipilimumab. The chain has TRBV27 and TRBJ1-1, with 7 bases matching TRBD1. Source: tumor tissue, taken from a patient treated with radiotherapy plus ipilimumab. The CDR3 DNA reads TGTGCCAGCGGCAACTCAGGGGGTAGGGGCACTGAAGCTTTCTTT. Its translation: CASGNSGGRGTEAFF.